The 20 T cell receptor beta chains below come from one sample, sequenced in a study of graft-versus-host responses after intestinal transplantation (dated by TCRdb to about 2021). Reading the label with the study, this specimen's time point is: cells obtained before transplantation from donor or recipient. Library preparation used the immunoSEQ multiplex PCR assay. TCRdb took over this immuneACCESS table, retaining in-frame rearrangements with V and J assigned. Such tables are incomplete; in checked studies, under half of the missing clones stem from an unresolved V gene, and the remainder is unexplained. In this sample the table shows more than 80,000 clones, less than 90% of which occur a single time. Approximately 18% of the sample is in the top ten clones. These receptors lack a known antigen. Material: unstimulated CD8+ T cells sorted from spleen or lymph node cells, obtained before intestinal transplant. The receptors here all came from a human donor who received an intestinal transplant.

The CDR3 is CATSGGTGGYEQYF. The CDR3 region has the DNA TGTGCCACCAGCGGGGGGACAGGGGGCTACGAGCAGTACTTC. This sequence joins TRBV15 and TRBJ2-7; 11 bases match TRBD1. Losses at the gene ends were 5 bases for V and 3 bases for J; bases not matched to a gene: 3. This CDR3 has 14 amino acids. CDR1 and CDR2 from the germline V gene are LNHNV and YYDKDF (reference sequence). The full variable domain, completed using reference TRBV15 and TRBJ2-7, is DAMVIQNPRYQVTQFGKPVTLSCSQTLNHNVMYWYQQKSSQAPKLLFHYYDKDFNNEADTPDNFQSRRPNTSFCFLDIRSPGLGDTAMYLCATSGGTGGYEQYFGPGTRLTVT.

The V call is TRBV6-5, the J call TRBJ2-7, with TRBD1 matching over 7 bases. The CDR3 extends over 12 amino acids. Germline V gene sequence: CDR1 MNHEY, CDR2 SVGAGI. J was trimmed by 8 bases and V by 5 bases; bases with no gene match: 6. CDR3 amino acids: CASSADRTQQYF. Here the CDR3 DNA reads TGTGCCAGCAGTGCGGACAGGACCCAGCAGTACTTC.

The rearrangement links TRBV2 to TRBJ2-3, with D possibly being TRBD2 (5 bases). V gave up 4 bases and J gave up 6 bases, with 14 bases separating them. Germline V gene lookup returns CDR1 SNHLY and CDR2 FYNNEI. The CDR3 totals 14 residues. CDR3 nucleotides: TGTGCCAGCAGTGGCGAGGGCCTCGGGGATACGCAGTATTTT. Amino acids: CASSGEGLGDTQYF.

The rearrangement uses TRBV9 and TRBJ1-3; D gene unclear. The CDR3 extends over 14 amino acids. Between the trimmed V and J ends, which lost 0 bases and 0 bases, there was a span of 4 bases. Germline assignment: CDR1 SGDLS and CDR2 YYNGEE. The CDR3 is CASSVDDSGNTIYF. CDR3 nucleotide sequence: TGTGCCAGCAGCGTAGATGACTCTGGAAACACCATATATTTT.

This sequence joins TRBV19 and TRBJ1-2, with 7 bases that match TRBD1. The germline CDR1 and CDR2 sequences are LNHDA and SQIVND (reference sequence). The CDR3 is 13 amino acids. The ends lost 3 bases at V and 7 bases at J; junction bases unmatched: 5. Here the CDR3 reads CASSITGAVGYTF. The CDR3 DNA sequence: TGTGCCAGTAGTATTACAGGGGCGGTTGGCTACACCTTC. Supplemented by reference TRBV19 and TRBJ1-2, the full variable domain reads DGGITQSPKYLFRKEGQNVTLSCEQNLNHDAMYWYRQDPGQGLRLIYYSQIVNDFQKGDIAEGYSVSREKKESFPLTVTSAQKNPTAFYLCASSITGAVGYTFGSGTRLTVV.

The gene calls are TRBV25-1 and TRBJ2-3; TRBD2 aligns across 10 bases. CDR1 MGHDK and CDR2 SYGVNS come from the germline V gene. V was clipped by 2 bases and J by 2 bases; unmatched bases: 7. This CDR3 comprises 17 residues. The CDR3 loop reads CASSEEASGGATDTQYF. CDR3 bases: TGTGCCAGCAGTGAAGAGGCTAGCGGGGGTGCCACAGATACGCAGTATTTT.

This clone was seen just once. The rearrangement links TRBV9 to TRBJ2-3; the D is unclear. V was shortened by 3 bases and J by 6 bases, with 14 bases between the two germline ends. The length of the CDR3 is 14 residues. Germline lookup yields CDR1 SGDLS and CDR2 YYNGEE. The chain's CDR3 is CASSAYFKKDTQYF. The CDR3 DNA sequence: TGTGCCAGCAGCGCATACTTCAAGAAGGATACGCAGTATTTT. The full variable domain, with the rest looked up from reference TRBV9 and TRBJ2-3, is DSGVTQTPKHLITATGQRVTLRCSPRSGDLSVYWYQQSLDQGLQFLIQYYNGEERAKGNILERFSAQQFPDLHSELNLSSLELGDSALYFCASSAYFKKDTQYFGPGTRLTVL.

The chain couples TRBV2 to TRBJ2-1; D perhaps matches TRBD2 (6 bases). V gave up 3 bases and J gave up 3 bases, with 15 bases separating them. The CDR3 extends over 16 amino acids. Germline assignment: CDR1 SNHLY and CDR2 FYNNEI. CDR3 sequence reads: CASSELVRLGYNEQFF. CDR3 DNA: TGTGCCAGCAGTGAGCTTGTGAGACTAGGCTACAATGAGCAGTTCTTC.

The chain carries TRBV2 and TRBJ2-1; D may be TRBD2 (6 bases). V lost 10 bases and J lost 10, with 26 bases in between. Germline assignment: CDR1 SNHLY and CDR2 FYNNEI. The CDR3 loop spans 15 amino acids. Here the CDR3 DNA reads TGTGCCACCCATCATTCCGGGACTGCGTCACCAGAGCAGTTCTTC. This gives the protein CATHHSGTASPEQFF.

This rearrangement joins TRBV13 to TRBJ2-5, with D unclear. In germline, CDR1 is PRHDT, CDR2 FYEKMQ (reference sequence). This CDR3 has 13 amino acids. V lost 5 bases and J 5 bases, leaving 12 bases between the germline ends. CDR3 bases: TGTGCCAGCAGCGCCACCAGTAGGGAGACCCAGTACTTC. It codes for CASSATSRETQYF.

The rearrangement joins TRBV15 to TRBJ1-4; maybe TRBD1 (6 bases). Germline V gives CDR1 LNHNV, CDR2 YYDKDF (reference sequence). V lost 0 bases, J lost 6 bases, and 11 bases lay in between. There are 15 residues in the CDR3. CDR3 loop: CATSREGTYYEKLFF. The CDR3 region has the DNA TGTGCCACCAGCAGAGAGGGGACATACTATGAAAAACTGTTTTTT. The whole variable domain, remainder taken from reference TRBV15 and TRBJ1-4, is DAMVIQNPRYQVTQFGKPVTLSCSQTLNHNVMYWYQQKSSQAPKLLFHYYDKDFNNEADTPDNFQSRRPNTSFCFLDIRSPGLGDTAMYLCATSREGTYYEKLFFGSGTQLSVL.

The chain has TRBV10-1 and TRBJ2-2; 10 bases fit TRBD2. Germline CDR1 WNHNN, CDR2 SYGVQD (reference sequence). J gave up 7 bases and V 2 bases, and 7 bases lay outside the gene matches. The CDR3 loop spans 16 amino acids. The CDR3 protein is CASSEGLAGVNGELFF. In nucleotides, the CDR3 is TGCGCCAGCAGTGAGGGGCTAGCGGGAGTGAACGGGGAGCTGTTTTTT.

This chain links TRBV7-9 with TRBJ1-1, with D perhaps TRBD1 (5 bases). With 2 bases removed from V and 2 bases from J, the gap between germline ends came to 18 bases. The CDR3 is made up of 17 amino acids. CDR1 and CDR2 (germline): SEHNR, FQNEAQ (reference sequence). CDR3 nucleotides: TGTGCCAGCAGCTTACCAGGGACGGTTAGGGTCAACACTGAAGCTTTCTTT. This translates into CASSLPGTVRVNTEAFF.

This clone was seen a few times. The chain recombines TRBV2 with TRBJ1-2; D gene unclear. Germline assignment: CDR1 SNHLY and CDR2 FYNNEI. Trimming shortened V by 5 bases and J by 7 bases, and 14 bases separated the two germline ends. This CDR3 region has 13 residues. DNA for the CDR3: TGTGCCAGCAGTATTGGGGAGGTTACTGGCTACACCTTC. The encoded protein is CASSIGEVTGYTF. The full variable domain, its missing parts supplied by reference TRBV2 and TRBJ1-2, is EPEVTQTPSHQVTQMGQEVILRCVPISNHLYFYWYRQILGQKVEFLVSFYNNEISEKSEIFDDQFSVERPDGSNFTLKIRSTKLEDSAMYFCASSIGEVTGYTFGSGTRLTVV.

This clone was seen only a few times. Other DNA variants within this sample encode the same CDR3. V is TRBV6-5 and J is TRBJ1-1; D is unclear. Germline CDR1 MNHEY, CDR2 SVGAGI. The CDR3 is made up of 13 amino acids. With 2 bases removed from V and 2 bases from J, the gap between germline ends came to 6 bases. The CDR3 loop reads CASSYSSNTEAFF. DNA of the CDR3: TGTGCCAGCAGTTACAGTAGCAACACTGAAGCTTTCTTT.

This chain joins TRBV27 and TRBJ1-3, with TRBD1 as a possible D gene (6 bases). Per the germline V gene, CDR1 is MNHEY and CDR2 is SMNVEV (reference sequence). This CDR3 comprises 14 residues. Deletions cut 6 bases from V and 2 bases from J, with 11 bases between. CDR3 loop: CASSLGTPGNTIYF. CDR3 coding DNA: TGTGCCAGCAGCTTGGGGACACCTGGAAACACCATATATTTT.

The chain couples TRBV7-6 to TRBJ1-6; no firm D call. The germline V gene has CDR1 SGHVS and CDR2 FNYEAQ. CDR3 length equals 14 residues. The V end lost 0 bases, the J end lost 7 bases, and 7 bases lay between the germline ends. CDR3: CASSLAPGNSPLHF. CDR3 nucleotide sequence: TGTGCCAGCAGCTTAGCCCCAGGAAATTCACCCCTCCACTTT.

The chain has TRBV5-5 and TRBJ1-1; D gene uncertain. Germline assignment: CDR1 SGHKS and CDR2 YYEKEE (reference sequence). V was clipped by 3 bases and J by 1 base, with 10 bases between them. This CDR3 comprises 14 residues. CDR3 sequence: CASSSLIGNTEAFF. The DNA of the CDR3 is TGTGCCAGCAGCTCGCTAATTGGGAACACTGAAGCTTTCTTT.

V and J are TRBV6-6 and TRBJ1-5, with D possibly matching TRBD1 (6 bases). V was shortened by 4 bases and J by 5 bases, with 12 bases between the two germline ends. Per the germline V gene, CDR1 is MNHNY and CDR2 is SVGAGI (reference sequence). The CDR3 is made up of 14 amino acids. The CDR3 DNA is TGTGCCAGCAGTTCAACAGGGACCCATCAGCCCCAGCATTTT. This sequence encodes CASSSTGTHQPQHF.

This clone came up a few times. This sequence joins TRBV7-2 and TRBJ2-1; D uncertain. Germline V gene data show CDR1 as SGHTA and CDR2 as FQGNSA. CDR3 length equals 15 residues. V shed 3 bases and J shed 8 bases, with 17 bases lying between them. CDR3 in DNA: TGTGCCAGCAGCTTCTCTTTAGGCCCTCTGGATGAGCAGTTCTTC. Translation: CASSFSLGPLDEQFF.